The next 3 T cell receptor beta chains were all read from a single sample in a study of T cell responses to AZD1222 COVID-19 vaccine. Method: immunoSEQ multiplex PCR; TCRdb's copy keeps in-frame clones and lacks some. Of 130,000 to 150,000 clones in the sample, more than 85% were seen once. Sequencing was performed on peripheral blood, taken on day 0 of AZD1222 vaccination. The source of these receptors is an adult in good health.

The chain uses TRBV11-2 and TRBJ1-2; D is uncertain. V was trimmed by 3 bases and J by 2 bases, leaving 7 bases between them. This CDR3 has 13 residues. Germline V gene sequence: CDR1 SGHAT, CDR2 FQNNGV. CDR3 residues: CASSFKGNYGYTF. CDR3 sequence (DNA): TGTGCCAGCAGCTTTAAAGGAAACTATGGCTACACCTTC. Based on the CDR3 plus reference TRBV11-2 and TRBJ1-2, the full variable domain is EAGVAQSPRYKIIEKRQSVAFWCNPISGHATLYWYQQILGQGPKLLIQFQNNGVVDDSQLPKDRFSAERLKGVDSTLKIQPAKLEDSAVYLCASSFKGNYGYTFGSGTRLTVV.

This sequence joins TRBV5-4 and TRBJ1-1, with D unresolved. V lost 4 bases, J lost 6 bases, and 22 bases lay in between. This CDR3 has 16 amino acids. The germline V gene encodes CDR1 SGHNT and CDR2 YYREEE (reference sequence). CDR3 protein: CASSLPNTEHTPEAFF. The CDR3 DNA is TGTGCCAGCAGCCTGCCCAACACGGAACATACCCCTGAAGCTTTCTTT. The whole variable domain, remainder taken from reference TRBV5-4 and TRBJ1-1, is ETGVTQSPTHLIKTRGQQVTLRCSSQSGHNTVSWYQQALGQGPQFIFQYYREEENGRGNFPPRFSGLQFPNYSSELNVNALELDDSALYLCASSLPNTEHTPEAFFGQGTRLTVV.

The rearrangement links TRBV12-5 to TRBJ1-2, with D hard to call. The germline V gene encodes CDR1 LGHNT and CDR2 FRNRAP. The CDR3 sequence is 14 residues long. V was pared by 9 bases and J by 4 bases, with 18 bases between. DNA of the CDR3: TGTGCTAGCGTTTCTTCCGGGTTCGGCTATGGCTACACCTTC. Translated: CASVSSGFGYGYTF.